This T cell receptor beta chain was sequenced during a study of cytomegalovirus exposure and HLA in healthy donors. Study-wide points: In a later analysis, productive TCRs from donors in an Asian-associated ancestry cluster reportedly carried fewer N-insertions than the cohort mean. V- and J-gene trimming of TCR beta was linked (in a later analysis) to a missense DCLRE1C variant. Several top significant clusters appeared, in a later analysis, to be linked to common viral pathogens. Later, TCR association rates were found to vary by HLA locus, highest for DRB1 and lowest for HLA-C.

Both 60 Vbeta primers and 13 Jbeta primers went into the PCR. Libraries were prepared by immunoSEQ multiplex PCR; TCRdb keeps only in-frame clonotypes and omits some of them. The table lists over 30,000 clones, with more than 3.5% in the top ten. The V end lost 3 bases, the J end lost 1 base, and 16 bases lay between the germline ends. Germline assignment: CDR1 SGHAT and CDR2 FQDESV (reference sequence). The CDR3 runs to 16 residues. On this clone itself: What it binds is not known.

V gene TRBV11-1 combines with J gene TRBJ2-7, with a weak D call TRBD1 (5 bases). The receptor was derived from a woman aged 40 to 50 in good health and CMV-seropositive. The source material was PBMCs. DNA of the CDR3: TGTGCCAGCAGCTTCCAGGGTTGGGGCCCTTCCTACGAGCAGTACTTC. This sequence encodes CASSFQGWGPSYEQYF.